This TCR beta chain originates from a study of siplizumab effects on memory and regulatory T cells. Points from the study as a whole: The apparent diversity of naive T cells exceeded that of memory cells, and naive T cells seemed to make a major contribution to the alloresponse.

The repertoire was sequenced with immunoSEQ multiplex PCR; TCRdb's copy has only in-frame clones and lacks some. Among around 100,000 clones listed, around 94% were seen once. This clone was seen only a few times. Its specificity is unknown. Germline CDR1 LNHDA, CDR2 SQIVND (reference sequence). There are 15 residues in the CDR3. Trimming pared 2 bases from V and 1 base from J, leaving 11 bases between. The sequence came from a human donor in good health. V gene TRBV19 combines with J gene TRBJ1-2; the D gene is possibly TRBD1 (6 bases). The sequenced sample consisted of non-Treg CD4+ T cells sorted from blood. CDR3 region: CASSIWTAVNYGYTF. The CDR3 nucleotides are TGTGCCAGTAGTATATGGACAGCTGTTAACTATGGCTACACCTTC.